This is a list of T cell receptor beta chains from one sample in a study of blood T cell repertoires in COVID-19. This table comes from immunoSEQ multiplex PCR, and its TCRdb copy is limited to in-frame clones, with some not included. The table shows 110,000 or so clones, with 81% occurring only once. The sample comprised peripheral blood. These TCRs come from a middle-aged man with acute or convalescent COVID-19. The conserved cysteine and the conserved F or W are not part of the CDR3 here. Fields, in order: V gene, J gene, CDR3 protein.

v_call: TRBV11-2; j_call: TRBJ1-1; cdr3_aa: ASSFWRNTEAF
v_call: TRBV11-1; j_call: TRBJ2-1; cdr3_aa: ASSLGRGGSPEQF
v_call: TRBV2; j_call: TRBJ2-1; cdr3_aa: ASRKRSGQGSYNEQF
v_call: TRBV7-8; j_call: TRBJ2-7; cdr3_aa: ASSLLGSGGYEQY
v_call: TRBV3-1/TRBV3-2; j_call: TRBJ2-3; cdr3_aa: ASSQDRSGGPDTQY
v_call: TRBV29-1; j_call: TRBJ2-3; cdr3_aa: SAMEGALDTQY
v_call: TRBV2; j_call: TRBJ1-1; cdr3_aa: ASRGQGNTEAF
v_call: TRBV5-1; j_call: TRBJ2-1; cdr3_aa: ASSFSTSGGNNEQF
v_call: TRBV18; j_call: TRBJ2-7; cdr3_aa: ASSTGSTYEQY
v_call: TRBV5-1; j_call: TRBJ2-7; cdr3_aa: ASSLEQGYEQY
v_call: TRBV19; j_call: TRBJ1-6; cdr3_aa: ASSMIGSTGNSPLH
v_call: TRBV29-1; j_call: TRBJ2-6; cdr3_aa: SVSGSGAGANVLT
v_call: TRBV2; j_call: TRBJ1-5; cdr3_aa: ASTTDSIYSNQPQH
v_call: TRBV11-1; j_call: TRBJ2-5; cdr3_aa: ASSLGRAETQY
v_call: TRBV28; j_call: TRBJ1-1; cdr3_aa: ASSWRTGKNTEAF
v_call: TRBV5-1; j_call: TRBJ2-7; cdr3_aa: ASSLVPGSSYEQY
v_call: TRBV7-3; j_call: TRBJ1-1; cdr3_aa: ASSRQPNTEAF
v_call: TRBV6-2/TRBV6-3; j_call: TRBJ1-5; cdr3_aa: ASSYGQTSPQH
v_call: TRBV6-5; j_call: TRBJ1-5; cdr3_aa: ASSHGERNQPQH
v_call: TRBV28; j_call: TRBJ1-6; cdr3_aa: ASRSNNSPLH
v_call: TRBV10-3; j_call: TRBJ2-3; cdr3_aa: ASREGADTQY
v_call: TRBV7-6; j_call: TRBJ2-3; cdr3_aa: ASSPTSGGLLTDTQY
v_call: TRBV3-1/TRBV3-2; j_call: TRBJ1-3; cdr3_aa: ASSGQTHLSGNTIY
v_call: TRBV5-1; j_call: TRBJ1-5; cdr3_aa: ASSLTGDQPQH
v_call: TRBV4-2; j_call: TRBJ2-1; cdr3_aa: ASSQDTTSGGYNEQF
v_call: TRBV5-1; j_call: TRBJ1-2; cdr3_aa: ASSLEGQGPGGYT
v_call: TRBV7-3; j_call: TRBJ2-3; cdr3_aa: ASSLVGGPDTQY
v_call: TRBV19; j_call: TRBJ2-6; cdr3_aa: ASSFPGAGANVLT
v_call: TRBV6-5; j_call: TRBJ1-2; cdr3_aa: ASSFEQGNGYT
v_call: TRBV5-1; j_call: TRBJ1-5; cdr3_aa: ASSLGQGDQPQH
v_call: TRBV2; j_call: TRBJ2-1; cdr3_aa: ASSGGTGPGNEQF
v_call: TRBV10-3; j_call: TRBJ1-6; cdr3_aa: AISDRGNSPLH
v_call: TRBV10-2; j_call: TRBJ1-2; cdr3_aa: ASRGTDYGYT
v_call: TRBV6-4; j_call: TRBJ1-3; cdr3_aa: ASIETFSGNTIY
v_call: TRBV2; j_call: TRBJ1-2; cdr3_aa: ASSGPTGGHGYT
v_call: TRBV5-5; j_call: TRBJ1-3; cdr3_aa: ASSAGPDDTIY
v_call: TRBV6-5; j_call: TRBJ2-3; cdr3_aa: ASSLRTDSGDTQY
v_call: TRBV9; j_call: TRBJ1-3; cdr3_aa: ASSVGQGAGNTIY
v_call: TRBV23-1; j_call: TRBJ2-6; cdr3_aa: ASPPPRGARGANVLT
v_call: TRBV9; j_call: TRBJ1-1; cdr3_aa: ASSLGGGNTEAF